These 26 T cell receptor beta chains were all obtained from the same sample, sequenced in a study of blood T cell repertoires in COVID-19. Libraries were prepared by immunoSEQ multiplex PCR; TCRdb keeps only in-frame clonotypes and omits some of them. Of under 200,000 clones in the sample, over 80% were seen once. Sequenced input: peripheral blood. These receptors all stem from a man between 65 and 79 years old who had recovered from COVID-19.

This clone was seen a handful of times. The genes are TRBV3-1 (or the pseudogene TRBV3-2) and TRBJ2-7; 11 bases match TRBD2. The CDR3 totals 13 residues. Germline V gives CDR1 LGHDT, CDR2 YNNKEL (reference sequence). The ends lost 5 bases at V and 5 bases at J; junction bases unmatched: 2. The CDR3 sequence is CASSTLAGDEQYF. In DNA form, the CDR3 reads TGTGCCAGCAGCACACTAGCGGGAGACGAGCAGTACTTC.

The V gene is TRBV7-2, the J gene TRBJ2-1; TRBD2 aligns across 15 bases. The trim removed 0 bases at V and 9 bases at J, leaving 6 bases unmatched. The CDR3 consists of 17 residues. Germline V CDR1 and CDR2: SGHTA, FQGNSA. This chain's CDR3 is CASSLAEGLAGGLEQFF. CDR3 sequence (DNA): TGTGCCAGCAGCTTAGCTGAGGGACTAGCGGGAGGACTTGAGCAGTTCTTC.

This sequence joins TRBV30 and TRBJ1-1; D may be TRBD1 (5 bases). Trimming cost V 2 bases and J 0 bases, with 10 bases left between them. In germline, CDR1 is GTSNPN, CDR2 SVGIG (reference sequence). This CDR3 region has 14 residues. The CDR3 loop is CAWSRTPVNTEAFF. The CDR3 DNA reads as TGTGCCTGGAGTAGGACACCCGTGAACACTGAAGCTTTCTTT.

V is TRBV3-1 (or the pseudogene TRBV3-2) and J is TRBJ2-1; the match to TRBD2 covers 7 bases. Trimming took 4 bases from V and 4 from J; bases not matched to a gene: 16. The CDR3 is 18 residues long. Germline V lookup: CDR1 LGHDT, CDR2 YNNKEL (reference sequence). The CDR3, as DNA: TGTGCCAGCAGCCTTCGTACCAAACTAGCGCTAAAATACAATGAGCAGTTCTTC. The encoded protein is CASSLRTKLALKYNEQFF.

The V gene is TRBV9, the J gene TRBJ2-7, with D possibly being TRBD1 (5 bases). CDR3 length equals 14 residues. CDR1 and CDR2 (germline): SGDLS, YYNGEE. Trimming stripped 0 bases from V and 4 bases from J, with 11 bases between. The CDR3 sequence: CASSVALGQYEQYF. CDR3 bases: TGTGCCAGCAGCGTAGCCTTAGGACAATACGAGCAGTACTTC.

The chain combines TRBV5-1 with TRBJ2-3, with D possibly matching TRBD1 (6 bases). The V end lost 3 bases, the J end lost 0 bases, and 11 bases lay between the germline ends. Germline V CDR1 and CDR2: SGHRS, YFSETQ. The CDR3 is made up of 15 amino acids. The CDR3 region has the DNA TGCGCCAGCAGCTCGGTGGGGGCTAGCACAGATACGCAGTATTTT. Translation: CASSSVGASTDTQYF.

J is TRBJ1-4 and V is TRBV6-5, with 7 positions matching TRBD1. The CDR3 covers 15 residues. J was trimmed by 7 bases and V by 0 bases; bases with no gene match: 5. Germline V gene data show CDR1 as MNHEY and CDR2 as SVGAGI. The CDR3 loop is CASSYSTGFGEKLFF. DNA for the CDR3: TGTGCCAGCAGTTACTCGACAGGGTTTGGTGAAAAACTGTTTTTT.

CDR3 amino acids: CSVGQAGGETQYF. Here the CDR3 DNA reads TGCAGCGTCGGACAGGCGGGGGGAGAGACCCAGTACTTC. The chain combines TRBV29-1 with TRBJ2-5, with TRBD2 as a possible D gene (8 bases). CDR1 is SQVTM, CDR2 ANQGSEA, per germline. V shed 6 bases and J shed 4 bases, with 15 bases lying between them. This CDR3 has 13 residues.

This chain joins TRBV15 and TRBJ1-5; D gene unclear. Germline V gene lookup returns CDR1 LNHNV and CDR2 YYDKDF (reference sequence). The CDR3 is 20 amino acids. V was shortened by 0 bases and J by 0 bases, with 21 bases between the two germline ends. CDR3 protein: CATSRDTAESGFYSNQPQHF. The CDR3 DNA is TGTGCCACCAGCAGAGATACGGCGGAATCTGGGTTCTATAGCAATCAGCCCCAGCATTTT.

V and J are TRBV5-1 and TRBJ1-6; 9 bases line up with TRBD1. Trimming took 4 bases from V and 9 from J; bases not matched to a gene: 11. CDR1 and CDR2 from the germline V gene are SGHRS and YFSETQ. CDR3 length: 16 amino acids. CDR3 DNA: TGCGCCAGCAGCCTACTAACGGACAGGGGAAGTTCACCCCTCCACTTT. Translated: CASSLLTDRGSSPLHF.

This clone was seen only a few times. The CDR3 DNA reads TGTGCCAGCAGAATCTGGGCTAAACCGTATGGCTACACCTTC. It yields the protein CASRIWAKPYGYTF. This chain connects TRBV3-1 (or the pseudogene TRBV3-2) to TRBJ1-2, with unresolved D. V was pared by 6 bases and J by 5 bases, with 16 bases between. This CDR3 has 14 residues. Germline-derived CDR1 and CDR2 are LGHDT and YNNKEL (reference sequence).

The V call is TRBV12-3 or TRBV12-4, the J call TRBJ1-4, with a weak D call TRBD1 (6 bases). The length of the CDR3 is 13 residues. The germline V and J ends were trimmed by 6 bases and 7 bases, with 12 bases remaining between them. The CDR3 nucleotides are TGTGCCAGCAGCCGGGACACGACTGAAAAACTGTTTTTT. The encoded protein is CASSRDTTEKLFF.

The chain links TRBV2 to TRBJ2-5; TRBD2 agrees at 12 bases. The germline CDR1 and CDR2 sequences are SNHLY and FYNNEI. Losses at the gene ends were 6 bases for V and 4 bases for J; bases not matched to a gene: 9. The CDR3 is made up of 16 amino acids. CDR3 residues: CASSASRLAGAETQYF. CDR3 bases: TGTGCCAGCAGCGCCTCCCGACTAGCGGGAGCAGAGACCCAGTACTTC.

The chain couples TRBV10-1 to TRBJ2-4; a weak D match, TRBD1 (6 bases). The CDR3 has 14 residues. V lost 6 bases, J lost 3 bases, and 12 bases lay in between. From germline, CDR1 is WNHNN and CDR2 SYGVQD (reference sequence). CDR3 in DNA: TGCGCCAGCAGGCAGGGGTCTGGCAAAAACATTCAGTACTTC. As protein: CASRQGSGKNIQYF.

The V and J genes are TRBV11-2 and TRBJ2-7; D gene uncertain. V dropped 2 bases and J dropped 5 bases, with 10 bases sitting between them. The CDR3 consists of 13 residues. Germline lookup yields CDR1 SGHAT and CDR2 FQNNGV. The CDR3 reads CASSLSENHEQYF. The CDR3 bases are TGTGCCAGCAGCTTATCGGAGAACCACGAGCAGTACTTC.

The chain joins TRBV11-1 to TRBJ2-7, with TRBD2 matching over 8 bases. CDR3 length equals 14 residues. V was pared by 3 bases and J by 3 bases, with 4 bases of the junction left unmatched. Germline CDR1 is SGHAT and CDR2 is FQDESV (reference sequence). The CDR3 nucleotides are TGTGCCAGCAGCTTCCTAGCGGGTGACTACGAGCAGTACTTC. It is translated as CASSFLAGDYEQYF.

In DNA form, the CDR3 reads TGCGCCAGCAGTCAATCCTTCTCCATAGCGGGAGGGCATGGCGGGGAGCTGTTTTTT. Its protein is CASSQSFSIAGGHGGELFF. The chain carries TRBV23-1 and TRBJ2-2; TRBD2 agrees at 11 bases. TRBV23-1 is noted as an ORF with a role that remains uncertain. V lost 0 bases, J lost 7 bases, and 13 bases stayed unmatched. This CDR3 region has 19 residues.

J is TRBJ2-1 and V is TRBV11-2; 13 bases fit TRBD2. V was pared by 1 base and J by 13 bases, with 10 bases of the junction left unmatched. The CDR3 length is 16 residues. The germline V gene has CDR1 SGHAT and CDR2 FQNNGV. For the CDR3, the DNA is TGTGCCAGCAGCTTAGTTGGGGGCAGGACTAGCGGGAGTCAGTTCTTC. It is translated as CASSLVGGRTSGSQFF.

The V call is TRBV5-1, the J call TRBJ2-6; no clear D. The V gene lost 0 bases and the J gene lost 1 base, with 11 bases spanning the gap. Germline V CDR1 and CDR2: SGHRS, YFSETQ. This CDR3 comprises 17 residues. CDR3 sequence (DNA): TGCGCCAGCAGCTTGGCCGTCCCAGTATCTGGGGCCAACGTCCTGACTTTC. It is translated as CASSLAVPVSGANVLTF.

The V gene is TRBV7-2, the J gene TRBJ2-7; unclear D gene. The germline CDR1 and CDR2 sequences are SGHTA and FQGNSA. Trimming removed 3 bases at V and 3 bases at J, with 18 bases between. This CDR3 comprises 16 residues. In DNA form, the CDR3 reads TGTGCCAGCAGCTTTTCCAGAGGCCCGACTTACTACGAGCAGTACTTC. Protein product: CASSFSRGPTYYEQYF.

On this clone itself: One end of the junction fails to match germline, which may point to a read error. The chain couples TRBV12-3 or TRBV12-4 to TRBJ2-7; a possible D gene is TRBD2 (6 bases). The CDR3 is 12 amino acids. The DNA for the CDR3 is TGTGCCAGCAGTTTCTTCGCCGGGAGTATACACTTC. It encodes CASSFFAGSIHF.

This clone appeared a single time. The J gene is TRBJ2-5, the V gene TRBV5-1, with a possible D match to TRBD2 (6 bases). Germline assignment: CDR1 SGHRS and CDR2 YFSETQ. Between the trimmed V and J ends, which lost 0 bases and 0 bases, there was a span of 9 bases. This CDR3 is 15 amino acids long. CDR3 protein: CASSLVAGYQETQYF. Written as DNA, the CDR3 is TGCGCCAGCAGCTTGGTGGCGGGATACCAAGAGACCCAGTACTTC.

The chain has TRBV4-3 and TRBJ2-3, with 7 bases matching TRBD2. The germline gives CDR1 LGHNA, CDR2 YSLEER. V was pared by 0 bases and J by 7 bases, with 7 bases of the junction left unmatched. The CDR3 has 15 amino acids. The CDR3, as DNA: TGCGCCAGCAGCCAAGAAAGTGGGAGGGTGAATACGCAGTATTTT. Its protein product is CASSQESGRVNTQYF.

V usage is TRBV16 and J usage is TRBJ2-2; no clear D gene. Germline CDR1 is KGHSY and CDR2 is FQNENV. The CDR3 has 13 residues. V was shortened by 2 bases and J by 7 bases, with 8 bases between the two germline ends. DNA of the CDR3: TGTGCCAGCAGCCAAAGCCGGGTCGGGGAGCTGTTTTTT. Amino acid sequence: CASSQSRVGELFF.

V gene TRBV5-6 combines with J gene TRBJ1-2, with TRBD1 as a possible D gene (6 bases). The CDR3 has 14 amino acids. Per germline, CDR1 SGHDT and CDR2 YYEEEE. Between the trimmed V and J ends, which lost 1 base and 4 bases, there was a span of 11 bases. The CDR3 loop is CASSLKGVGYGYTF. CDR3 DNA sequence: TGTGCCAGCAGCTTGAAGGGGGTGGGCTATGGCTACACCTTC. Combining the CDR3 with reference TRBV5-6 and TRBJ1-2 gives the whole variable domain DAGVTQSPTHLIKTRGQQVTLRCSPKSGHDTVSWYQQALGQGPQFIFQYYEEEERQRGNFPDRFSGHQFPNYSSELNVNALLLGDSALYLCASSLKGVGYGYTFGSGTRLTVV.

The rearrangement uses TRBV25-1 and TRBJ2-1, with D maybe TRBD2 (6 bases). Trimming cost V 1 base and J 7 bases, with 11 bases left between them. The CDR3 has 14 residues. In germline, CDR1 is MGHDK, CDR2 SYGVNS. CDR3 protein: CASSEFPGRNEQFF. CDR3 nucleotides: TGTGCCAGCAGTGAATTTCCAGGGAGGAATGAGCAGTTCTTC.